The entry below describes one TCR beta chain. Thawed unstimulated PBMCs were FACS-sorted by CD3, CD4 and CD8 into two populations. Clones were read by immunoSEQ multiplex PCR, and TCRdb kept only the in-frame ones, dropping some. The sample comprises several thousand clones, around 79% of which are singletons, and about 20% rests with the top ten. This CDR3 is built from 14 residues. With 4 bases removed from V and 2 bases from J, the gap between germline ends came to 12 bases. The germline gives CDR1 MGHRA, CDR2 YSYEKL. This sample is drawn from a study of T cell clones after liver transplantation. Overall study context: TCRbeta sequencing after a pre-transplant mixed lymphocyte reaction identified graft-donor-reactive clones, later tracked in post-transplant blood. Apart from three HCV-positive recipients, transplants were for non-autoimmune, non-viral reasons.

This sequence originates from a human donor who received a liver transplant. Sample: CD8+ T cells from blood, taken before liver transplant. The J gene is TRBJ2-7, the V gene TRBV4-1; no definite D call. The DNA of the CDR3 is TGCGCCAGCAGCCTCATCCCCGAAACCTACGAGCAGTACTTC. The encoded protein is CASSLIPETYEQYF.